The entry below gives a single T cell receptor (beta chain) sequence along with its context. The antigen remains unidentified. The data derive from a study of T cell responses to AZD1222 COVID-19 vaccine. General study results and limits: Following two doses of AZD1222, Spike-specific TCR breadth and depth rose. Only after the peak T cell response were repertoires sampled. Clonal diversity was possibly underestimated, and the donors were mostly white British, with more females.

Generated by immunoSEQ multiplex PCR, the TCRdb table keeps only in-frame clones and is missing some. This table holds 150,000 to 200,000 clones, 85% to 90% found once. Whether given at about 4 or about 12 weeks, second doses were pooled. CDR1 SGHTA and CDR2 FQGNSA come from the germline V gene. This CDR3 is built from 16 residues. V was pared by 4 bases and J by 0 bases, with 16 bases between. The rearrangement uses TRBV7-2 and TRBJ2-7, with D possibly matching TRBD1 (5 bases). The receptor comes from an adult who received the AZD1222 COVID-19 vaccine. This sample comprised peripheral blood, obtained 28 days after the second AZD1222 dose. The CDR3 DNA sequence: TGTGCCAGCAGCTCCAACCCCCGGACAATCTCCTACGAGCAGTACTTC. As protein: CASSSNPRTISYEQYF.